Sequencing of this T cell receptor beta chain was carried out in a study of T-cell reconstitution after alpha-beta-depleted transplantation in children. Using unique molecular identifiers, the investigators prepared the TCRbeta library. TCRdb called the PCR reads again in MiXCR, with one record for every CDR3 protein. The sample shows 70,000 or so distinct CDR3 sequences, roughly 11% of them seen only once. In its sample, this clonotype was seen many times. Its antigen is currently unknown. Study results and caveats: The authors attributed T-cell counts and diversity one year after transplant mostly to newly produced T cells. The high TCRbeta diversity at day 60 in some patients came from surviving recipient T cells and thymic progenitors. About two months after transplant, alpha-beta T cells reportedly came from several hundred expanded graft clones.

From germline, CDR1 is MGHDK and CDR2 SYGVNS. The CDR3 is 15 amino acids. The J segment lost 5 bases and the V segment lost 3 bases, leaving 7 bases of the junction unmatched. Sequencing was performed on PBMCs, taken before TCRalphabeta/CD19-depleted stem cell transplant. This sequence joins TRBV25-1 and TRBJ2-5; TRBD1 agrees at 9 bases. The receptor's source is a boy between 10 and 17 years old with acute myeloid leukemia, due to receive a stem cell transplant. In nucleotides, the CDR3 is TGTGCCAGCAGTGATACAGGGGGCGCGTTTGAGACCCAGTACTTC. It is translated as CASSDTGGAFETQYF. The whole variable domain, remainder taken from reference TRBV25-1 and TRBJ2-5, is EADIYQTPRYLVIGTGKKITLECSQTMGHDKMYWYQQDPGMELHLIHYSYGVNSTEKGDLSSESTVSRIRTEHFPLTLESARPSHTSQYLCASSDTGGAFETQYFGPGTRLLVL.